A single T cell receptor (beta chain) is shown here with its context. Its antigen has not been determined. One base away there is no much larger clone; base qualities are not given. From its cysteine to its phenylalanine, the CDR3 spans 13 amino acids. The read is trimmed to its CDR3 DNA, 39 bases read in frame from base 1. For CDR1 and CDR2, the germline V gene lists ENHRY and SYGVKD. V is reduced by 6 bases and J by 3 bases, leaving a spacing of 11 bases between them. The sample belongs to a study of blood T cell repertoires in COVID-19 (dated by TCRdb to the early 2020s). In the study overall: The collaborator samples originated in the United States, Italy and Spain and spanned the acute and convalescent phases of COVID-19. HLA class I and class II types, where available, came from metadata supplied by the sample provider rather than from assay-based typing. The samples were drawn from the first 160 participants of the ongoing ImmuneRACE study and from under 1,500 subjects provided by 6 global collaborators. The material from the prospective study consisted of cDNA or gDNA derived from T cells, B-cell-depleted T cells, or PBMCs. The sample metadata nearly always contained a de-identified subject ID, COVID-19 status, age in years and sex. The repertoires were released in a freely available public database intended as a resource for research on the immune response to SARS-CoV-2. The dataset comprised deeply sampled blood TCRbeta repertoires from subjects exposed to, actively infected with, or recovered from COVID-19.

Each collaborating institution followed its own protocols to collect whole blood in K2EDTA tubes. For TCRbeta analysis, collaborator samples were shipped as frozen whole blood, as isolated PBMCs, or as DNA extracted from either sample type. What the work shows at the level of the full study, not this receptor alone: The amount of clinical and demographic metadata varied by source and participant and was provided uncurated.

TCRbeta CDR3 regions were amplified from genomic DNA by means of the immunoSEQ Assay, a bias-controlled multiplex PCR. The authors' pipeline ran thus. The number of nucleated cells in each sample was estimated by amplification of reference gene primers within the assay. Sequence reads were collapsed and filtered to measure the absolute abundance of every unique TCRbeta CDR3 rearrangement. For each sample, productive Simpson clonality was calculated as the square root of Simpson's diversity index across productive rearrangements. In TCRdb, the immuneACCESS table is reduced to in-frame sequences with V and J assigned. These tables do not hold every clone; where another copy was compared, an unresolved V gene accounts for under half, and the others remain unexplained. That table supplies the V and J calls and clone size; D and trimming were determined from the DNA. The sample data list about 120,000 clones, and 80% to 90% of these were observed just once. The ten most abundant clones make up 10% of the sample.

Sequenced input: peripheral blood. This receptor was obtained from a human donor in a cohort sampled during active COVID-19. The rearranged segments are TRBV10-3 and TRBJ1-1, with the D gene not clear enough to name. In nucleotides, the sequence is TGTGCCATCAGCATATCCGGGGACACTGAAGCTTTCTTT. Translated, this is CAISISGDTEAFF.